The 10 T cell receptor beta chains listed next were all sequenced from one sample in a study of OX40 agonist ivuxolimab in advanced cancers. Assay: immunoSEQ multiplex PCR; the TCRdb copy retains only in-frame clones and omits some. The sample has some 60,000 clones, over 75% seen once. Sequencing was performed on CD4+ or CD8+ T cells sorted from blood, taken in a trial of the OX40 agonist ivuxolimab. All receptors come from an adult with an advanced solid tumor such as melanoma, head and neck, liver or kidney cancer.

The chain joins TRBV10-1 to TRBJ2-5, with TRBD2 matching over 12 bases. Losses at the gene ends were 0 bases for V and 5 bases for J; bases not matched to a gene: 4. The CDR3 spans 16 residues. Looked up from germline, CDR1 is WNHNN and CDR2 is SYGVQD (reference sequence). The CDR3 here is CASSESRLAGEETQYF. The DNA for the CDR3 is TGCGCCAGCAGTGAGTCGAGACTAGCGGGAGAGGAGACCCAGTACTTC.

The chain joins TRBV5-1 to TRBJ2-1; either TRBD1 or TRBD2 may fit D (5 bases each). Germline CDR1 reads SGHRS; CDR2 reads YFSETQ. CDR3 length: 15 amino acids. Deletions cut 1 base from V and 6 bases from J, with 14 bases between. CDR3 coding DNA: TGCGCCAGCAGCTTGACGGGGACGGAAGTCAATGAGCAGTTCTTC. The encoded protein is CASSLTGTEVNEQFF.

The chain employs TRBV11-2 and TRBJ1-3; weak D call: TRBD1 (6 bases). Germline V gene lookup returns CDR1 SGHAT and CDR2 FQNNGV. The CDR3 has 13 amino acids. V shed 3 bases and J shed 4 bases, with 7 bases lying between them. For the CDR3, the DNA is TGTGCCAGCAGCTTGACAGGCGGAAACACCATATATTTT. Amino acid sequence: CASSLTGGNTIYF.

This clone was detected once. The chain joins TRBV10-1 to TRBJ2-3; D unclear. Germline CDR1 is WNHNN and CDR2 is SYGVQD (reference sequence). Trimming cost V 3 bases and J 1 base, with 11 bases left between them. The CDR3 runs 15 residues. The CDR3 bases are TGCGCCAGCAGTGACGGCGGAAGGGGCACAGATACGCAGTATTTT. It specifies CASSDGGRGTDTQYF.

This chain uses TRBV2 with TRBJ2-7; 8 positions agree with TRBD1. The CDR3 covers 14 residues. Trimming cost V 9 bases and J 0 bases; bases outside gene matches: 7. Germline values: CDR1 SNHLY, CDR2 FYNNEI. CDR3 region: CASRNRGASYEQYF. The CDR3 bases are TGTGCCAGTCGCAACAGGGGGGCCTCCTACGAGCAGTACTTC. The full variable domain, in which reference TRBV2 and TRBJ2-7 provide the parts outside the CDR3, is EPEVTQTPSHQVTQMGQEVILRCVPISNHLYFYWYRQILGQKVEFLVSFYNNEISEKSEIFDDQFSVERPDGSNFTLKIRSTKLEDSAMYFCASRNRGASYEQYFGPGTRLTVT.

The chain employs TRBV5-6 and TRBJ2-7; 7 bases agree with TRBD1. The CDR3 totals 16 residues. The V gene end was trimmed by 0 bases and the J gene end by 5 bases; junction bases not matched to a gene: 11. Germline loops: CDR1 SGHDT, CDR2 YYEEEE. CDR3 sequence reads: CASSLALGTEGDEQYF. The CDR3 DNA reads TGTGCCAGCAGCTTGGCCCTCGGGACAGAAGGCGACGAGCAGTACTTC.

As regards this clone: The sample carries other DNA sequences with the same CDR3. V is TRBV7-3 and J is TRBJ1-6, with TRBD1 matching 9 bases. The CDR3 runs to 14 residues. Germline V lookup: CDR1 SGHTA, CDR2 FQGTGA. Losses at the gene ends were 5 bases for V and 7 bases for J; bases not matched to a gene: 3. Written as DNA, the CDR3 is TGTGCCAGCAGCAGGGGACAGGGCAATTCACCCCTCCACTTT. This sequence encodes CASSRGQGNSPLHF.

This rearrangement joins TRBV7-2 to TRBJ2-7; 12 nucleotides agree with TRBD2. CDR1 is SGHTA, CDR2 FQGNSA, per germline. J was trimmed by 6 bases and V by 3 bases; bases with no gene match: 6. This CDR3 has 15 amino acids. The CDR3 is CASSFAPGLAGEQYF. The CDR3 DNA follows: TGTGCCAGCAGCTTTGCTCCGGGACTAGCGGGCGAGCAGTACTTC.

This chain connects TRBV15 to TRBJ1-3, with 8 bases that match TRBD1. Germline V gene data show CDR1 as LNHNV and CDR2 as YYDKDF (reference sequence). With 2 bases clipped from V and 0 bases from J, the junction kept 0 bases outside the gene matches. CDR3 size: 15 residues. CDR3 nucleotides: TGTGCCACCAGCAGACAGGGGGCCTCTGGAAACACCATATATTTT. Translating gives CATSRQGASGNTIYF.

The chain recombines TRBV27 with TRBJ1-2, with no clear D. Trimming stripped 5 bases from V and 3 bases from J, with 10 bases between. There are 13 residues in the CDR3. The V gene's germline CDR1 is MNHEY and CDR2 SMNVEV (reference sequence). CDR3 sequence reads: CASSPPGYYGYTF. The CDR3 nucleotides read TGTGCCAGCAGTCCGCCGGGATACTATGGCTACACCTTC.